What follows is one T cell receptor (beta chain) and its context. Its antigen is undetermined. The source of the sample is a study of beta chain features in type 1 diabetes. Study-wide results and limits: Patients' naive, central memory and regulatory TCRB repertoires appeared more alike than those of healthy donors. There was a moderate but significant shortening of TCRB CDR3s in all four CD4+ subsets of Type 1 diabetes patients.

As every portion of the isolated RNA was reverse transcribed, the sequencing read expressed TCRB transcripts. Using immunoSEQ multiplex PCR, the repertoire was profiled, and TCRdb retains in-frame clones only, with some absent. The sample has roughly 120,000 clones; about 40% are singletons. With 7 bases removed from V and 4 bases from J, the gap between germline ends came to 16 bases. The CDR3 is 14 residues long. Germline CDR1 is LNHDA and CDR2 is SQIVND (reference sequence). The rearrangement uses TRBV19 and TRBJ1-1, with D hard to call. The sequenced sample was stem cell memory CD4+ T cells from blood. The sequence was collected from a woman under 30 in good health. The CDR3: CASIRRTESTEAFF. The CDR3 coding sequence is TGTGCCAGTATTCGGAGGACGGAGAGCACTGAAGCTTTCTTT.